This T cell receptor beta chain was retrieved from a study of neurological immune-mediated disorders. Broader study findings: The highest TCR clonal expansion occurred in HTLV-1-associated myelopathy; multiple sclerosis fell below healthy controls. TCR-beta repertoires seemed private in all groups, with no expanded CDR3 amino acid sequences shared.

This clonotype came up many times. No antigen is known for it. CDR3 length equals 14 residues. Between the trimmed V and J ends, which lost 3 bases and 4 bases, there was a span of 10 bases. Looked up from germline, CDR1 is SGHTA and CDR2 is FQGNSA. TCRdb passed the 5' RACE reads through MiXCR, listing each CDR3 protein once. The table records 57,000 or so distinct CDR3 sequences, about 10% of them present only once. The source is a man aged 55 to 70 in good health. The rearrangement links TRBV7-2 to TRBJ1-5, with D uncertain. Sequences were obtained from PBMCs. The DNA for the CDR3 is TGTGCCAGCAGCTTGATGACGGGGAATCAGCCCCAGCATTTT. It specifies CASSLMTGNQPQHF.